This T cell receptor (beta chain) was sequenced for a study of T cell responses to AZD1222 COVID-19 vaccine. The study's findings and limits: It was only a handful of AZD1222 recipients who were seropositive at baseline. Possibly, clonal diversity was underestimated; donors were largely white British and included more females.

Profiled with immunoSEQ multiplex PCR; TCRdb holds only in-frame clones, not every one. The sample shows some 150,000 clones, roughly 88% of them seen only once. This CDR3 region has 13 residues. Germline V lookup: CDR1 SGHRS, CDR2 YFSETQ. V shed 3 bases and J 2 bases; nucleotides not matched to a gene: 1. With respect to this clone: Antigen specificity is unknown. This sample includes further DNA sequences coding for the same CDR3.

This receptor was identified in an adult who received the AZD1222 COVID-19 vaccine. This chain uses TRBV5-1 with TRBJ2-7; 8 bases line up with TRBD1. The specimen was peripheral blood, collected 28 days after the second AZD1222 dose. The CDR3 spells CASSWDRTYEQYF. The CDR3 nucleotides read TGCGCCAGCAGCTGGGACAGGACCTACGAGCAGTACTTC. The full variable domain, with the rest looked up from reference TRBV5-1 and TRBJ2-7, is KAGVTQTPRYLIKTRGQQVTLSCSPISGHRSVSWYQQTPGQGLQFLFEYFSETQRNKGNFPGRFSGRQFSNSRSEMNVSTLELGDSALYLCASSWDRTYEQYFGPGTRLTVT.